The 26 T cell receptor beta chains listed next were all sequenced from one sample in a study of early T cells in non-severe SARS-CoV-2 infection. TCRdb recomputed calls from the 5' RACE reads with MiXCR, one row per CDR3 protein. In the table there are around 49,000 distinct CDR3 sequences, around 10% of which are singletons. Sequenced sample: whole blood. The receptors come from an adult who was a healthcare worker with PCR-confirmed SARS-CoV-2 infection or an uninfected control (not recorded which).

The chain couples TRBV6-5 to TRBJ2-1; the match to TRBD2 covers 7 bases. CDR3 size: 17 residues. Germline values: CDR1 MNHEY, CDR2 SVGAGI. Trimming at V came to 2 bases and at J to 0 bases, leaving 7 bases not matched to a gene. The CDR3 is CASSYRRLAGSYNEQFF. The CDR3 DNA follows: TGTGCCAGCAGTTACCGACGATTAGCGGGCTCCTACAATGAGCAGTTCTTC.

This clonotype was seen a handful of times. The chain has TRBV3-1 and TRBJ2-3; 11 bases are a match to TRBD2. V lost 3 bases, J lost 1 base, and 3 bases stayed unmatched. The CDR3 loop spans 16 amino acids. Germline V gene data show CDR1 as LGHDT and CDR2 as YNNKEL (reference sequence). CDR3 amino acids: CASSQFSGGGTDTQYF. CDR3 bases: TGTGCCAGCAGCCAGTTTAGCGGGGGGGGCACAGATACGCAGTATTTT.

The genes are TRBV7-2 and TRBJ2-2; D is unresolved. CDR1 and CDR2 (germline): SGHTA, FQGNSA. The CDR3 length is 15 residues. Trimming shortened V by 2 bases and J by 1 base, and 8 bases separated the two germline ends. The CDR3 sequence: CASSLQAVNTGELFF. CDR3 DNA: TGTGCCAGCAGCTTACAGGCAGTGAACACCGGGGAGCTGTTTTTT. The full variable domain, in which reference TRBV7-2 and TRBJ2-2 provide the parts outside the CDR3, is GAGVSQSPSNKVTEKGKDVELRCDPISGHTALYWYRQSLGQGLEFLIYFQGNSAPDKSGLPSDRFSAERTGGSVSTLTIQRTQQEDSAVYLCASSLQAVNTGELFFGEGSRLTVL.

V gene TRBV28 combines with J gene TRBJ1-6, with unresolved D. This CDR3 is 15 amino acids long. V lost 10 bases, J lost 0 bases, and 13 bases lay in between. Germline CDR1 reads MDHEN; CDR2 reads SYDVKM. The CDR3, as DNA: TGTGCCATCACGGCCGAGGGCTCCTATAATTCACCCCTCCACTTT. Its translation is CAITAEGSYNSPLHF. Variable domain in full (rest from reference TRBV28 and TRBJ1-6): DVKVTQSSRYLVKRTGEKVFLECVQDMDHENMFWYRQDPGLGLRLIYFSYDVKMKEKGDIPEGYSVSREKKERFSLILESASTNQTSMYLCAITAEGSYNSPLHFGNGTRLTVT.

Many counts were recorded for this clonotype. This chain connects TRBV20-1 to TRBJ2-1; D is undetermined. The germline V and J ends were trimmed by 3 bases and 5 bases, with 5 bases remaining between them. The CDR3 consists of 11 residues. CDR1 is DFQATT and CDR2 is SNEGSKA in the germline V gene (reference sequence). Written as DNA, the CDR3 is TGCAGTGCTAGTCTAGACAATGAGCAGTTCTTC. It encodes CSASLDNEQFF.

The J gene is TRBJ2-4, the V gene TRBV7-6; 9 bases are shared with TRBD1. Germline CDR1 SGHVS, CDR2 FNYEAQ. CDR3 length: 15 residues. Germline trimming cut 5 bases from V and 6 bases from J; bases unmatched to any gene: 8. The CDR3 DNA follows: TGTGCCAGCAGCCACGGGGGACAGGGAAGAAACATTCAGTACTTC. This encodes CASSHGGQGRNIQYF. Combining the CDR3 with reference TRBV7-6 and TRBJ2-4 gives the whole variable domain GAGVSQSPRYKVTKRGQDVALRCDPISGHVSLYWYRQALGQGPEFLTYFNYEAQQDKSGLPNDRFSAERPEGSISTLTIQRTEQRDSAMYRCASSHGGQGRNIQYFGAGTRLSVL.

This clonotype was counted only a few times. The chain carries TRBV5-1 and TRBJ1-2; the D is unclear. The CDR3 extends over 14 amino acids. Between the trimmed V and J ends, which lost 2 bases and 2 bases, there was a span of 10 bases. The germline gives CDR1 SGHRS, CDR2 YFSETQ. The CDR3 loop reads CASSLIDLNYGYTF. The CDR3 coding sequence is TGCGCCAGCAGCTTAATTGATTTGAACTATGGCTACACCTTC. Supplemented by reference TRBV5-1 and TRBJ1-2, the full variable domain reads KAGVTQTPRYLIKTRGQQVTLSCSPISGHRSVSWYQQTPGQGLQFLFEYFSETQRNKGNFPGRFSGRQFSNSRSEMNVSTLELGDSALYLCASSLIDLNYGYTFGSGTRLTVV.

This clonotype has ten or more counts. The CDR3: CSAGQDWTGDYGYTF. The CDR3 nucleotides are TGCAGTGCTGGGCAGGATTGGACAGGGGACTATGGCTACACCTTC. The chain carries TRBV20-1 and TRBJ1-2, with 9 nucleotides matching TRBD1. CDR3 size: 15 residues. Trimming cost V 5 bases and J 3 bases; bases outside gene matches: 10. CDR1 and CDR2 (germline): DFQATT, SNEGSKA (reference sequence).

This clonotype was found a few times. The junction departs from germline at one end; a sequencing error may be responsible. This chain uses TRBV28 with TRBJ2-5; the D gene is possibly TRBD2 (6 bases). CDR3 size: 14 residues. Germline assignment: CDR1 MDHEN and CDR2 SYDVKM. The CDR3 nucleotides are TGTGCCACCGCTATTTGGACTACCCAAGAGACCCGGTACTTC. As protein: CATAIWTTQETRYF.

The chain joins TRBV28 to TRBJ2-1; a possible D gene is TRBD1 (5 bases). The V gene lost 8 bases and the J gene lost 9 bases, with 8 bases spanning the gap. Looked up from germline, CDR1 is MDHEN and CDR2 is SYDVKM. The CDR3 has 10 amino acids. The CDR3 protein is CASGAFEQFF. The DNA for the CDR3 is TGTGCCAGCGGGGCTTTTGAGCAGTTCTTC.

Many counts were recorded for this clonotype. V is TRBV28 and J is TRBJ1-5; 8 bases are a match to TRBD1. The CDR3 has 16 residues. Trimming removed 5 bases from V and 4 bases from J; junction bases left unmatched: 10. The V gene's germline CDR1 is MDHEN and CDR2 SYDVKM. In DNA, the CDR3 is TGTGCCAGCAGTACTCAAGGACAGGGAAGAAATCAGCCCCAGCATTTT. Encoded protein: CASSTQGQGRNQPQHF.

This chain joins TRBV24-1 and TRBJ2-7; D may be TRBD1 or TRBD2 (5 bases each). The CDR3 length is 14 residues. Germline loops: CDR1 KGHDR, CDR2 SFDVKD. The V and J ends lost 5 bases and 9 bases respectively, with 19 bases between them. CDR3 amino acids: CATSAGTSYDVQYF. As DNA, the CDR3 is TGTGCCACCAGTGCAGGGACCAGCTACGACGTGCAGTACTTC.

In this sample, this clonotype turned up many times. CDR3: CASSLTGAYEQYF. In DNA form, the CDR3 reads TGTGCCAGCAGCCTAACAGGGGCCTACGAGCAGTACTTC. The V and J genes are TRBV28 and TRBJ2-7, with 7 bases fitting TRBD1. V gave up 6 bases and J gave up 2 bases; unmatched junction bases: 4. CDR3 length equals 13 residues. CDR1 is MDHEN, CDR2 SYDVKM, per germline. Together with reference TRBV28 and TRBJ2-7, the CDR3 gives the full variable domain: DVKVTQSSRYLVKRTGEKVFLECVQDMDHENMFWYRQDPGLGLRLIYFSYDVKMKEKGDIPEGYSVSREKKERFSLILESASTNQTSMYLCASSLTGAYEQYFGPGTRLTVT.

This clonotype was counted at least ten times. The CDR3 loop reads CASRNTSGRAREQYF. CDR3 nucleotides: TGTGCCAGCAGGAATACTAGCGGGAGGGCTCGGGAGCAGTACTTC. The V gene is TRBV7-9, the J gene TRBJ2-7; 13 nucleotides agree with TRBD2. V shed 6 bases and J 7 bases; nucleotides not matched to a gene: 9. The V gene's germline CDR1 is SEHNR and CDR2 FQNEAQ (reference sequence). CDR3 length equals 15 residues.

The genes are TRBV3-1 and TRBJ1-1, with D hard to call. The V end was cut by 0 bases, the J end by 4 bases, with 12 bases between. Germline CDR1 is LGHDT and CDR2 is YNNKEL (reference sequence). The CDR3 is made up of 15 amino acids. In DNA form, the CDR3 reads TGTGCCAGCAGCCAAGAACCCCAGGTCGGCACTGAAGCTTTCTTT. It yields the protein CASSQEPQVGTEAFF.

This clonotype was detected many times. V usage is TRBV7-6 and J usage is TRBJ2-5; D not resolved. The CDR3 extends over 12 amino acids. Germline V gives CDR1 SGHVS, CDR2 FNYEAQ. With 0 bases removed from V and 5 bases from J, the gap between germline ends came to 4 bases. This CDR3 is CASSLAAETQYF. In DNA, the CDR3 is TGTGCCAGCAGCTTAGCGGCGGAGACCCAGTACTTC.

The gene calls are TRBV20-1 and TRBJ1-1; 7 bases match TRBD1. The V segment lost 1 base and the J segment 3 bases; nucleotides outside the gene matches: 2. CDR1 and CDR2 (germline): DFQATT, SNEGSKA (reference sequence). The CDR3 consists of 13 residues. CDR3 DNA: TGCAGTGCTAGAGCAGGGGGGGACACTGAAGCTTTCTTT. It encodes CSARAGGDTEAFF.

This chain uses TRBV6-2 or TRBV6-3 with TRBJ2-7; the D gene is possibly TRBD2 (6 bases). Germline loops: CDR1 MNHEY, CDR2 SVGEGT. The CDR3 totals 13 residues. Trimming cost V 7 bases and J 5 bases, with 15 bases left between them. CDR3: CASKTAGGHEQYF. The CDR3 DNA reads as TGTGCCAGCAAGACAGCGGGTGGCCACGAGCAGTACTTC.

This clonotype was detected many times. This chain links TRBV21-1 with TRBJ2-1; the DNA was not compared with TRBD2, the D call given in the table. TRBV21-1 is a pseudogene segment. The CDR3 has 18 residues. The CDR3 DNA reads as TGTGCCAGCAGCAAAGGTGACATTAGCGGGATGTCCTACAATGAGCAGTTCTTC. It translates to CASSKGDISGMSYNEQFF.

This clonotype was counted at least ten times. The chain uses TRBV5-8 and TRBJ2-1; no reliable D call. This CDR3 contains 14 residues. CDR1 and CDR2 (germline): SGHTS, YDEGEE. V was trimmed by 0 bases and J by 8 bases, leaving 12 bases between them. The CDR3 nucleotides read TGTGCCAGCAGCTTGGCCTACCAAATTGATGAGCAGTTCTTC. Translating it yields CASSLAYQIDEQFF.

This clonotype showed up many times. A read error may be the cause here, since a much bigger clone is one base away. The J gene is TRBJ1-1, the V gene TRBV7-9; D is uncertain. Trimming cost V 2 bases and J 1 base, with 11 bases left between them. The CDR3 loop spans 15 amino acids. CDR1 is SEHNR and CDR2 is FQNEAQ in the germline V gene (reference sequence). CDR3 nucleotides: TGTGCCAGCAGCTTAATTGACGAAAAGAACACTGAAGCTTTCTTT. Its protein is CASSLIDEKNTEAFF.

A remark on this clonotype: Germline and junction disagree at one end, which may indicate a read error. The chain is built from TRBV28 and TRBJ2-7; possibly TRBD1 for D (6 bases). CDR1 and CDR2 (germline): MDHEN, SYDVKM. The CDR3 is 13 amino acids. CDR3 coding DNA: TGTGTCAGCAGTCAGGACAGTGGTGGCGAGCAGTACTTC. This gives the protein CVSSQDSGGEQYF.

Ten or more counts support this clonotype. V and J are TRBV19 and TRBJ2-1, with 7 positions matching TRBD2. Per the germline V gene, CDR1 is LNHDA and CDR2 is SQIVND (reference sequence). After removal of 7 bases from V and 0 bases from J, the junction contained 9 bases not matched to a gene. The CDR3 loop spans 16 amino acids. The CDR3 spells CASTPFGRHSYNEQFF. The DNA for the CDR3 is TGTGCCAGTACCCCTTTCGGGAGGCACTCCTACAATGAGCAGTTCTTC.

This clonotype was recorded at least ten times. J is TRBJ2-7 and V is TRBV6-6, with D perhaps being TRBD1 or TRBD2 (6 bases each). The CDR3 contains 13 residues. With 3 bases removed from V and 3 bases from J, the gap between germline ends came to 9 bases. Per germline, CDR1 MNHNY and CDR2 SVGAGI (reference sequence). The CDR3 loop reads CASSYEGGYEQYF. In DNA form, the CDR3 reads TGTGCCAGCAGTTATGAGGGGGGCTACGAGCAGTACTTC.

This clonotype showed up many times. The chain joins TRBV28 to TRBJ1-2; maybe TRBD1 (6 bases). Trimming stripped 4 bases from V and 7 bases from J, with 10 bases between. CDR1 is MDHEN and CDR2 is SYDVKM in the germline V gene. This CDR3 is 12 amino acids long. This CDR3 is CASSSTGIGYTF. In nucleotides, the CDR3 is TGTGCCAGCAGTTCGACAGGTATTGGCTACACCTTC.

A word on this clonotype: A much bigger clone sits one base away, suggesting this may be a read error. The rearrangement joins TRBV21-1 to TRBJ2-7; the D call TRBD1 from the table was never checked on the DNA. TRBV21-1 is labeled a pseudogene. The CDR3 spans 16 residues. CDR3: CASCNRDSRSNYEQYF. As DNA, the CDR3 is TGTGCCAGCTGCAATCGGGACAGTAGAAGCAACTACGAGCAGTACTTC.